Here is one T cell receptor (beta chain) with its context. Its matching antigen is unknown. TCRdb's copy holds only in-frame clones and misses some; the assay was immunoSEQ multiplex PCR. The sample lists millions of clones, 85% to 95% occurring once. The CDR3 sequence is 16 residues long. V shed 8 bases and J 5 bases; nucleotides not matched to a gene: 17. Germline assignment: CDR1 MDHEN and CDR2 SYDVKM. The record originates from a study of shared clonotypes between healthy human individuals. Overall study context: CD4 naive cells filled three plates per donor, CD4 memory three, CD8 naive two and CD8 memory one.

Study-wide results and caveats: Generally, naive subsets (rather than memory subsets) showed larger estimated richness. Blood was the only sampled material, and tissue repertoires likely differ.

Every donor, a Caucasian adult, lived in Nashville, Tennessee. The sample taken for sequencing was naive CD4+ T cells sorted from blood. Subset noted: CD45RA+ positively selected. V is TRBV28 and J is TRBJ2-5, with 7 bases aligning to TRBD2. The receptor was isolated from a man younger than 35 in good health. In DNA form, the CDR3 reads TGTGCCAGCGAAGCCGAAGCGGGGCTCCACATGGAGACCCAGTACTTC. Amino acid sequence: CASEAEAGLHMETQYF.